This is a list of T cell receptor beta chains from one sample in a study of T-cell memory formation after mild COVID-19. Via MiXCR, TCRdb re-called the 5' RACE reads, giving one row per CDR3 protein. The data contain about 180,000 distinct CDR3 sequences, about a sixth of them singletons. Sequencing input: PBMCs or a T cell subset sorted from them (not recorded which). The receptors here all came from an adult woman who had mild COVID-19 (a few samples of this study predate the infection). Cell type and time point are not known. Each CDR3 is given with its conserved first and last residue. D genes are given only for firm matches. Part of the rows lack a size; the others show once, few, many or a class for expanded clones.

j_call: TRBJ2-1; cdr3_length: 15; v_call: TRBV7-3; clone_size: .; d_call: TRBD2; cdr3_aa: CASSFGLAGDNEQFF; cdr3_nt: TGTGCCAGCAGCTTCGGACTAGCGGGGGACAATGAGCAGTTCTTC
j_call: TRBJ1-1; cdr3_length: 14; v_call: TRBV20-1; clone_size: few; d_call: .; cdr3_aa: CSGRGGGSNTEAFF; cdr3_nt: TGCAGTGGGAGGGGGGGCGGCTCGAACACTGAAGCTTTCTTT
j_call: TRBJ2-3; cdr3_length: 16; v_call: TRBV24-1; clone_size: few; d_call: .; cdr3_aa: CATSDGVSVGTDTQYF; cdr3_nt: TGTGCCACCAGTGATGGCGTCTCAGTTGGCACAGATACGCAGTATTTT
j_call: TRBJ2-3; cdr3_length: 12; v_call: TRBV5-1; clone_size: many; d_call: .; cdr3_aa: CASSPDTDTQYF; cdr3_nt: TGCGCCAGCAGCCCGGACACAGATACGCAGTATTTT
j_call: TRBJ1-6; cdr3_length: 15; v_call: TRBV30; clone_size: .; d_call: TRBD1; cdr3_aa: CAWTSGGAWNSPLHF; cdr3_nt: TGTGCCTGGACCTCAGGGGGAGCCTGGAATTCACCCCTCCACTTT
j_call: TRBJ2-1; cdr3_length: 15; v_call: TRBV11-1; clone_size: few; d_call: TRBD2; cdr3_aa: CASSPGTSASREQFF; cdr3_nt: TGTGCCAGCAGCCCCGGGACTAGCGCGTCGCGTGAGCAGTTCTTC
j_call: TRBJ2-7; cdr3_length: 15; v_call: TRBV6-6; clone_size: few; d_call: TRBD2; cdr3_aa: CASSDLAESSYEQYF; cdr3_nt: TGTGCCAGCAGCGATCTAGCGGAGAGCTCCTACGAGCAGTACTTC
j_call: TRBJ1-1; cdr3_length: 14; v_call: TRBV9; clone_size: .; d_call: TRBD1; cdr3_aa: CASSVSTGETEAFF; cdr3_nt: TGTGCCAGCAGCGTTTCGACAGGGGAGACTGAAGCTTTCTTT
j_call: TRBJ1-1; cdr3_length: 14; v_call: TRBV12-3/TRBV12-4; clone_size: .; d_call: .; cdr3_aa: CASSFGVRNTEAFF; cdr3_nt: TGTGCCAGCAGTTTTGGGGTTCGGAACACTGAAGCTTTCTTT
j_call: TRBJ2-6; cdr3_length: 19; v_call: TRBV5-1; clone_size: few; d_call: TRBD1; cdr3_aa: CASSTTGGSFSSGANVLTF; cdr3_nt: TGCGCCAGCAGCACCACAGGGGGCAGTTTTAGCTCTGGGGCCAACGTCCTGACTTTC
j_call: TRBJ2-7; cdr3_length: 14; v_call: TRBV3-1; clone_size: .; d_call: TRBD1; cdr3_aa: CASSQTTGGYEQYF; cdr3_nt: TGTGCCAGCAGCCAGACGACAGGGGGCTACGAGCAGTACTTC
j_call: TRBJ2-1; cdr3_length: 15; v_call: TRBV20-1; clone_size: many; d_call: TRBD2; cdr3_aa: CSARDPTSGGNEQFF; cdr3_nt: TGCAGTGCTAGAGATCCGACTAGCGGGGGGAATGAGCAGTTCTTC
j_call: TRBJ2-1; cdr3_length: 15; v_call: TRBV7-2; clone_size: .; d_call: TRBD2; cdr3_aa: CASSPASGRVSEQFF; cdr3_nt: TGTGCCAGCAGCCCGGCGAGCGGGAGAGTCAGTGAGCAGTTCTTC
j_call: TRBJ2-3; cdr3_length: 16; v_call: TRBV4-1; clone_size: few; d_call: .; cdr3_aa: CASSQGRGRGSDTQYF; cdr3_nt: TGCGCCAGCAGCCAAGGCAGGGGCCGGGGCTCAGATACGCAGTATTTT
j_call: TRBJ1-5; cdr3_length: 15; v_call: TRBV7-2; clone_size: .; d_call: .; cdr3_aa: CASRFPRWGRQPQHF; cdr3_nt: TGTGCCAGCAGATTCCCGAGGTGGGGGCGTCAGCCCCAGCATTTT
j_call: TRBJ2-1; cdr3_length: 19; v_call: TRBV5-8; clone_size: .; d_call: TRBD2; cdr3_aa: CASSLRTSGGAFSYNEQFF; cdr3_nt: TGTGCCAGCAGCTTGCGTACTAGCGGGGGGGCCTTCTCCTACAATGAGCAGTTCTTC
j_call: TRBJ2-3; cdr3_length: 13; v_call: TRBV12-3/TRBV12-4; clone_size: few; d_call: .; cdr3_aa: CASSLQEADTQYF; cdr3_nt: TGTGCCAGCAGTTTACAGGAGGCAGATACGCAGTATTTT
j_call: TRBJ2-1; cdr3_length: 15; v_call: TRBV6-2/TRBV6-3; clone_size: .; d_call: TRBD2; cdr3_aa: CASSYSRTSGSEQFF; cdr3_nt: TGTGCCAGCAGTTACTCCAGGACTAGCGGGAGTGAGCAGTTCTTC
j_call: TRBJ2-5; cdr3_length: 14; v_call: TRBV6-1; clone_size: .; d_call: TRBD1; cdr3_aa: CASSHAGGRETQYF; cdr3_nt: TGTGCCAGCAGTCACGCAGGGGGCCGGGAGACCCAGTACTTC
j_call: TRBJ2-1; cdr3_length: 15; v_call: TRBV3-1; clone_size: few; d_call: TRBD1; cdr3_aa: CASSPRDRGQGEQFF; cdr3_nt: TGTGCCAGCAGCCCTCGGGACAGGGGGCAGGGTGAGCAGTTCTTC
j_call: TRBJ1-1; cdr3_length: 12; v_call: TRBV19; clone_size: few; d_call: TRBD1; cdr3_aa: CASSPDRAEAFF; cdr3_nt: TGTGCCAGTAGTCCGGACAGGGCTGAAGCTTTCTTT
j_call: TRBJ1-4; cdr3_length: 15; v_call: TRBV12-3/TRBV12-4; clone_size: few; d_call: .; cdr3_aa: CASMGGAQFNEKLFF; cdr3_nt: TGTGCCAGCATGGGGGGGGCCCAGTTTAATGAAAAACTGTTTTTT
j_call: TRBJ2-7; cdr3_length: 15; v_call: TRBV12-3/TRBV12-4; clone_size: few; d_call: TRBD1; cdr3_aa: CASSVRDSAAYEQYF; cdr3_nt: TGTGCCAGCAGTGTCCGGGACAGTGCTGCCTACGAGCAGTACTTC
j_call: TRBJ2-3; cdr3_length: 15; v_call: TRBV24-1; clone_size: few; d_call: .; cdr3_aa: CATSDLGSGTDTQYF; cdr3_nt: TGTGCCACCAGTGATTTAGGGTCGGGCACAGATACGCAGTATTTT
j_call: TRBJ1-4; cdr3_length: 14; v_call: TRBV18; clone_size: few; d_call: .; cdr3_aa: CASSDSATNEKLFF; cdr3_nt: TGTGCCAGCTCAGACAGTGCAACTAATGAAAAACTGTTTTTT
j_call: TRBJ2-7; cdr3_length: 14; v_call: TRBV10-3; clone_size: .; d_call: .; cdr3_aa: CAISESKNSYEQYF; cdr3_nt: TGTGCCATCAGTGAGTCGAAAAACTCCTACGAGCAGTACTTC
j_call: TRBJ2-3; cdr3_length: 15; v_call: TRBV7-2; clone_size: few; d_call: TRBD2; cdr3_aa: CASSVLTSGGDTQYF; cdr3_nt: TGTGCCAGCAGCGTACTGACTAGCGGGGGAGATACGCAGTATTTT
j_call: TRBJ2-2; cdr3_length: 14; v_call: TRBV4-3; clone_size: few; d_call: .; cdr3_aa: CASSQDKDTGELFF; cdr3_nt: TGCGCCAGCAGCCAAGATAAGGATACCGGGGAGCTGTTTTTT
j_call: TRBJ2-5; cdr3_length: 15; v_call: TRBV15; clone_size: .; d_call: .; cdr3_aa: CATSSLGGAQETQYF; cdr3_nt: TGTGCCACCAGCAGTCTGGGCGGGGCCCAAGAGACCCAGTACTTC
j_call: TRBJ2-7; cdr3_length: 14; v_call: TRBV11-1; clone_size: .; d_call: TRBD2; cdr3_aa: CASSLRTSDYEQYF; cdr3_nt: TGTGCCAGCAGCTTACGGACTAGCGACTACGAGCAGTACTTC
j_call: TRBJ1-5; cdr3_length: 15; v_call: TRBV5-5; clone_size: few; d_call: .; cdr3_aa: CASSTTGTENQPQHF; cdr3_nt: TGTGCCAGCAGCACCACCGGGACGGAGAATCAGCCCCAGCATTTT
j_call: TRBJ2-3; cdr3_length: 14; v_call: TRBV14; clone_size: few; d_call: .; cdr3_aa: CASSRRGGTDTQYF; cdr3_nt: TGTGCCAGCAGCCGGAGGGGGGGAACAGATACGCAGTATTTT
j_call: TRBJ2-1; cdr3_length: 14; v_call: TRBV5-1; clone_size: many; d_call: .; cdr3_aa: CASSLEDSFNEQFF; cdr3_nt: TGCGCCAGCAGCTTGGAGGACTCCTTCAATGAGCAGTTCTTC
j_call: TRBJ2-7; cdr3_length: 14; v_call: TRBV6-1; clone_size: .; d_call: .; cdr3_aa: CASSEKVSSYEQYF; cdr3_nt: TGTGCCAGCAGTGAAAAGGTCAGCTCCTACGAGCAGTACTTC
j_call: TRBJ1-6; cdr3_length: 17; v_call: TRBV7-2; clone_size: few; d_call: TRBD1; cdr3_aa: CASSLMWQGAFNSPLHF; cdr3_nt: TGTGCCAGCAGCTTAATGTGGCAGGGGGCCTTTAATTCACCCCTCCACTTT
j_call: TRBJ2-3; cdr3_length: 15; v_call: TRBV30; clone_size: few; d_call: .; cdr3_aa: CAWSPRGLVTDTQYF; cdr3_nt: TGTGCCTGGAGTCCTAGGGGGTTAGTAACAGATACGCAGTATTTT
j_call: TRBJ2-5; cdr3_length: 16; v_call: TRBV4-2; clone_size: .; d_call: TRBD2; cdr3_aa: CASSQAVAGLQETQYF; cdr3_nt: TGTGCCAGCAGCCAAGCGGTAGCGGGCCTACAAGAGACCCAGTACTTC
j_call: TRBJ2-1; cdr3_length: 18; v_call: TRBV7-6; clone_size: few; d_call: .; cdr3_aa: CASSLEGRHWSSYNEQFF; cdr3_nt: TGTGCCAGCAGCTTAGAGGGGAGGCACTGGAGCTCCTACAATGAGCAGTTCTTC
j_call: TRBJ2-3; cdr3_length: 11; v_call: TRBV29-1; clone_size: many; d_call: .; cdr3_aa: CSVGRTDTQYF; cdr3_nt: TGCAGCGTTGGGAGGACAGATACGCAGTATTTT
j_call: TRBJ1-2; cdr3_length: 13; v_call: TRBV30; clone_size: few; d_call: .; cdr3_aa: CAWTGRRSYGYTF; cdr3_nt: TGTGCCTGGACTGGCCGGCGGAGCTATGGCTACACCTTC
j_call: TRBJ1-2; cdr3_length: 14; v_call: TRBV12-3/TRBV12-4; clone_size: .; d_call: .; cdr3_aa: CASSLIGANYGYTF; cdr3_nt: TGTGCCAGCAGTTTAATCGGCGCCAACTATGGCTACACCTTC
j_call: TRBJ1-5; cdr3_length: 14; v_call: TRBV9; clone_size: few; d_call: .; cdr3_aa: CASSVGGSLGPQHF; cdr3_nt: TGTGCCAGCAGCGTAGGAGGCAGTCTGGGGCCCCAGCATTTT
j_call: TRBJ2-2; cdr3_length: 16; v_call: TRBV5-4; clone_size: .; d_call: .; cdr3_aa: CASSLPERRSSGELFF; cdr3_nt: TGTGCCAGCAGCCTACCGGAGCGGAGGAGCTCCGGGGAGCTGTTTTTT
j_call: TRBJ2-2; cdr3_length: 15; v_call: TRBV5-1; clone_size: few; d_call: .; cdr3_aa: CASSLTAGHTGELFF; cdr3_nt: TGCGCCAGCAGCTTAACGGCAGGCCACACCGGGGAGCTGTTTTTT
j_call: TRBJ2-7; cdr3_length: 12; v_call: TRBV20-1; clone_size: few; d_call: TRBD2; cdr3_aa: CSTGGGNYEQYF; cdr3_nt: TGCAGTACCGGCGGGGGGAACTACGAGCAGTACTTC
j_call: TRBJ2-4; cdr3_length: 15; v_call: TRBV7-3; clone_size: few; d_call: .; cdr3_aa: CASSPTGIAGNIQYF; cdr3_nt: TGTGCCAGCAGCCCGACCGGGATCGCGGGCAACATTCAGTACTTC
j_call: TRBJ2-3; cdr3_length: 17; v_call: TRBV12-3/TRBV12-4; clone_size: few; d_call: TRBD2; cdr3_aa: CASSPGTSGRSTDTQYF; cdr3_nt: TGTGCCAGCAGTCCAGGGACTAGCGGGAGGAGCACAGATACGCAGTATTTT
j_call: TRBJ1-2; cdr3_length: 15; v_call: TRBV4-1; clone_size: few; d_call: TRBD1; cdr3_aa: CASSQPPGTGWGYTF; cdr3_nt: TGCGCCAGCAGCCAACCCCCCGGGACAGGGTGGGGCTACACCTTC
j_call: TRBJ1-1; cdr3_length: 15; v_call: TRBV19; clone_size: .; d_call: .; cdr3_aa: CASSRQPTMNTEAFF; cdr3_nt: TGTGCCAGTAGCCGACAGCCGACCATGAACACTGAAGCTTTCTTT
j_call: TRBJ2-2; cdr3_length: 15; v_call: TRBV5-1; clone_size: few; d_call: TRBD2; cdr3_aa: CASSFSSGLAGELFF; cdr3_nt: TGCGCCAGCAGCTTCTCTAGCGGTCTGGCCGGGGAGCTGTTTTTT
j_call: TRBJ2-2; cdr3_length: 14; v_call: TRBV12-3/TRBV12-4; clone_size: .; d_call: TRBD1; cdr3_aa: CASSRRDRGGELFF; cdr3_nt: TGTGCCAGCAGCCGCCGGGACAGGGGTGGGGAGCTGTTTTTT
j_call: TRBJ2-1; cdr3_length: 15; v_call: TRBV2; clone_size: few; d_call: .; cdr3_aa: CASSSTLRLNNEQFF; cdr3_nt: TGTGCCAGCAGTTCCACGCTACGCCTTAACAATGAGCAGTTCTTC
j_call: TRBJ2-1; cdr3_length: 14; v_call: TRBV29-1; clone_size: .; d_call: .; cdr3_aa: CSACPGGKVNEQFF; cdr3_nt: TGCAGCGCCTGTCCCGGCGGGAAGGTCAATGAGCAGTTCTTC